The next 30 T cell receptor beta chains were all read from a single sample in a study of T cells in Graves' hyperthyroidism and ophthalmopathy. RNA transcripts served as the template for amplifying TCR beta CDR3 regions. The primer set for the first-round RT-PCR of the TCR CDR3 was HTBI. TCRdb reprocessed the multiplex PCR reads with MiXCR, giving one entry per CDR3 protein. Here the sample spans hundreds of thousands of distinct CDR3 sequences, 14% to 15% being singletons. Sequencing was performed on blood. The receptors shown here come from a young man with Graves' ophthalmopathy.

In its sample, this clonotype was seen many times. The chain joins TRBV5-1 to TRBJ1-3, with D unresolved. With 6 bases removed from V and 2 bases from J, the gap between germline ends came to 9 bases. The CDR3 length is 13 residues. Germline V gene sequence: CDR1 SGHRS, CDR2 YFSETQ. CDR3 sequence reads: CASTSVPGNTIYF. In DNA, the CDR3 is TGCGCCAGCACCTCGGTTCCTGGAAACACCATATATTTT. Full variable domain (outside the CDR3, taken from reference TRBV5-1 and TRBJ1-3): KAGVTQTPRYLIKTRGQQVTLSCSPISGHRSVSWYQQTPGQGLQFLFEYFSETQRNKGNFPGRFSGRQFSNSRSEMNVSTLELGDSALYLCASTSVPGNTIYFGEGSWLTVV.

CDR3 in amino acids: CASRGTSGGAFEQFF. The DNA of the CDR3 is TGTGCCAGCAGGGGGACTAGCGGCGGGGCCTTTGAGCAGTTCTTC. V usage is TRBV6-1 and J usage is TRBJ2-1, with TRBD2 matching over 11 bases. Per germline, CDR1 MNHNS and CDR2 SASEGT. With 6 bases clipped from V and 9 bases from J, the junction kept 10 bases outside the gene matches. CDR3 length equals 15 residues.

The sample holds many counts of this clonotype. The chain couples TRBV20-1 to TRBJ2-5; TRBD1 might be the D (5 bases). Germline CDR1 DFQATT, CDR2 SNEGSKA (reference sequence). The CDR3 spans 13 residues. V was clipped by 1 base and J by 1 base, with 7 bases between them. CDR3 amino acids: CSARVDTQETQYF. In DNA form, the CDR3 reads TGCAGTGCTAGAGTGGACACCCAAGAGACCCAGTACTTC.

This clonotype appeared many times. The V and J genes are TRBV30 and TRBJ2-7; 7 nucleotides align to TRBD1. With 5 bases clipped from V and 2 bases from J, the junction kept 0 bases outside the gene matches. The CDR3 loop spans 11 amino acids. From germline, CDR1 is GTSNPN and CDR2 SVGIG (reference sequence). CDR3 in DNA: TGTGCCTGGGGGACAGCCTACGAGCAGTACTTC. Encoded protein: CAWGTAYEQYF.

This clonotype was found many times. The V gene is TRBV3-1, the J gene TRBJ2-1; TRBD2 is a possible D gene (5 bases). With 1 base removed from V and 6 bases from J, the gap between germline ends came to 16 bases. The CDR3 loop spans 16 amino acids. Germline V gives CDR1 LGHDT, CDR2 YNNKEL (reference sequence). CDR3 protein: CASSQVRPYAGNEQFF. The CDR3 DNA is TGTGCCAGCAGCCAAGTTAGACCGTACGCGGGCAATGAGCAGTTCTTC.

The chain joins TRBV19 to TRBJ2-5, with 9 nucleotides matching TRBD2. This CDR3 comprises 14 residues. Per the germline V gene, CDR1 is LNHDA and CDR2 is SQIVND (reference sequence). V lost 4 bases to trimming and J lost 4 bases; unmatched junction nucleotides: 4. The CDR3 protein is CASSSGGARETQYF. CDR3 bases: TGTGCCAGTAGTAGCGGGGGGGCACGAGAGACCCAGTACTTC.

This clonotype was observed many times. The V call is TRBV7-2, the J call TRBJ2-1, with 14 bases that match TRBD2. Per the germline V gene, CDR1 is SGHTA and CDR2 is FQGNSA. CDR3 size: 17 residues. Unmatched junction bases numbered 6, after V lost 5 bases and J lost 3 bases. CDR3 sequence reads: CASSEGLAGDFYNEQFF. CDR3 in DNA: TGTGCCAGCAGCGAGGGACTAGCGGGGGATTTCTACAATGAGCAGTTCTTC.

This clonotype was detected ten times or more. This rearrangement joins TRBV7-2 to TRBJ2-3; no reliable D call. The CDR3 runs to 15 residues. The germline V and J ends were trimmed by 5 bases and 2 bases, with 14 bases remaining between them. The germline gives CDR1 SGHTA, CDR2 FQGNSA. Here the CDR3 reads CASSPSGSFTDTQYF. Here the CDR3 DNA reads TGTGCCAGCAGCCCCTCTGGCAGCTTCACAGATACGCAGTATTTT.

V gene TRBV19 combines with J gene TRBJ2-6; no reliable D call. The CDR3 runs 13 residues. The V end lost 7 bases, the J end lost 4 bases, and 8 bases lay between the germline ends. CDR1 and CDR2 (germline): LNHDA, SQIVND (reference sequence). The CDR3 region has the DNA TGTGCCAGTATCATCCCCGGGGCCAACGTCCTGACTTTC. This sequence encodes CASIIPGANVLTF.

This clonotype was observed a handful of times. The chain uses TRBV9 and TRBJ2-3, with 9 bases matching TRBD2. Germline V CDR1 and CDR2: SGDLS, YYNGEE. V lost 5 bases and J lost 4; bases outside the gene matches: 5. This CDR3 has 14 amino acids. CDR3 protein: CASRGAGGADTQYF. The CDR3 DNA reads TGTGCCAGCAGAGGAGCGGGGGGCGCAGATACGCAGTATTTT.

This clonotype was recorded once. The rearrangement uses TRBV12-3 or TRBV12-4 and TRBJ2-1, with no clear D. This CDR3 has 14 residues. Trimming took off 8 bases at V and 0 bases at J, with 11 bases between the two ends. The CDR3 loop is CASSPAPSYNEQFF. As DNA, the CDR3 is TGTGCCAGCTCCCCCGCCCCCTCCTACAATGAGCAGTTCTTC.

In its sample, this clonotype was seen many times. This sequence joins TRBV5-8 and TRBJ1-5, with 8 bases lining up with TRBD1. CDR1 and CDR2 (germline): SGHTS, YDEGEE. The V gene end was trimmed by 4 bases and the J gene end by 7 bases; junction bases not matched to a gene: 13. The CDR3 length is 16 residues. The DNA of the CDR3 is TGTGCCAGCAGCGCTTGGACAGGGAGCGCAAGGCAGCCCCAGCATTTT. Protein: CASSAWTGSARQPQHF.

This clonotype was seen at least ten times. V gene TRBV5-5 combines with J gene TRBJ2-3; the D gene is possibly TRBD2 (5 bases). The V gene lost 4 bases and the J gene lost 1 base, with 13 bases spanning the gap. The CDR3 length is 15 residues. CDR1 and CDR2 from the germline V gene are SGHKS and YYEKEE (reference sequence). CDR3 nucleotides: TGTGCCAGCAGCCTCGGACTGTGGGGCACAGATACGCAGTATTTT. As protein: CASSLGLWGTDTQYF.

This clonotype came up many times. The chain combines TRBV9 with TRBJ2-5; no definite D call. CDR1 and CDR2 (germline): SGDLS, YYNGEE. The CDR3 consists of 13 residues. Trimming removed 1 base at V and 4 bases at J, with 8 bases between. CDR3 DNA: TGTGCCAGCAGCGTACGGGTCCGAGAGACCCAGTACTTC. Residues: CASSVRVRETQYF.

This clonotype showed up just a few times. V usage is TRBV4-1 and J usage is TRBJ1-1; 9 bases are a match to TRBD1. Looked up from germline, CDR1 is MGHRA and CDR2 is YSYEKL. The CDR3 consists of 15 residues. V gave up 4 bases and J gave up 6 bases; unmatched junction bases: 9. The CDR3 protein is CASSRWTGVEAEAFF. CDR3 in DNA: TGCGCCAGCAGCCGATGGACAGGGGTGGAGGCTGAAGCTTTCTTT.

This clonotype was found a few times. The rearrangement uses TRBV6-1 and TRBJ2-5; 11 bases are a match to TRBD1. Germline loops: CDR1 MNHNS, CDR2 SASEGT. J lost 5 bases, V lost 2 bases, and 7 bases had no gene match. CDR3 length: 16 residues. This chain's CDR3 is CASSEPRTGGLETQYF. CDR3 sequence (DNA): TGTGCCAGCAGTGAACCCAGGACAGGGGGCCTGGAGACCCAGTACTTC.

Worth noting for this clonotype: A single base separates this from a much larger clone, so it may be a read error. The chain employs TRBV20-1 and TRBJ2-5, with 7 nucleotides matching TRBD1. The CDR3 contains 14 residues. Germline V gene sequence: CDR1 DFQATT, CDR2 SNEGSKA (reference sequence). V was clipped by 1 base and J by 7 bases; unmatched bases: 9. This CDR3 reads CSARVTGLLATQYF. As DNA, the CDR3 is TGCAGTGCTAGAGTGACAGGGCTTTTGGCGACCCAGTACTTC.

The V and J genes are TRBV11-2 and TRBJ2-2; D is ambiguous. Germline assignment: CDR1 SGHAT and CDR2 FQNNGV. The CDR3 runs to 18 residues. Trimming stripped 0 bases from V and 0 bases from J, with 14 bases between. The DNA for the CDR3 is TGTGCCAGCAGCTTAGATCGGGTGATGATCGCGAACACCGGGGAGCTGTTTTTT. Its translation is CASSLDRVMIANTGELFF.

This clonotype came up many times. The rearrangement links TRBV6-2 or TRBV6-3 to TRBJ1-1; D is ambiguous. The V gene's germline CDR1 is MNHEY and CDR2 SVGEGT. The V and J ends lost 6 bases and 4 bases respectively, with 15 bases between them. This CDR3 region has 14 residues. The CDR3 coding sequence is TGTGCCAGCAGCCACGGAGGGAAGGGCACTGAAGCTTTCTTT. This codes for CASSHGGKGTEAFF.

This clonotype was counted many times. The chain recombines TRBV7-2 with TRBJ2-1, with unresolved D. The CDR3 loop spans 12 amino acids. Germline CDR1 reads SGHTA; CDR2 reads FQGNSA. Between the trimmed V and J ends, which lost 6 bases and 4 bases, there was a span of 7 bases. For the CDR3, the DNA is TGTGCCAGCAGTCGGTATTACAATGAGCAGTTCTTC. This encodes CASSRYYNEQFF.

The chain has TRBV5-8 and TRBJ2-5; 9 bases match TRBD1. CDR1 is SGHTS, CDR2 YDEGEE, per germline. The CDR3 runs 15 residues. With V trimmed by 1 base and J by 4 bases, 5 bases remained unmatched. CDR3 sequence (DNA): TGTGCCAGCAGCTTGCTAGGGACAGGGTTAGAGACCCAGTACTTC. It encodes CASSLLGTGLETQYF. Complete variable domain (other parts from reference TRBV5-8 and TRBJ2-5): EAGVTQSPTHLIKTRGQQATLRCSPISGHTSVYWYQQALGLGLQFLLWYDEGEERNRGNFPPRFSGRQFPNYSSELNVNALELEDSALYLCASSLLGTGLETQYFGPGTRLLVL.

V is TRBV9 and J is TRBJ2-1, with a tentative D call TRBD1 (7 bases). Trimming stripped 1 base from V and 8 bases from J, with 13 bases between. This CDR3 contains 14 residues. Germline V gene lookup returns CDR1 SGDLS and CDR2 YYNGEE. CDR3 protein: CASSVWQGGYEQFF. CDR3 nucleotide sequence: TGTGCCAGCAGCGTATGGCAGGGGGGCTATGAGCAGTTCTTC.

This clonotype appeared many times. The chain couples TRBV18 to TRBJ2-3; 13 bases fit TRBD2. This CDR3 has 16 amino acids. Looked up from germline, CDR1 is KGHSH and CDR2 is LQKENI. The V and J ends lost 1 base and 6 bases, in that order; junction bases with no gene match: 4. CDR3 in amino acids: CASSPLGLAGADTQYF. CDR3 bases: TGTGCCAGCTCACCACTTGGACTAGCGGGAGCGGATACGCAGTATTTT. The full variable domain, completed using reference TRBV18 and TRBJ2-3, is NAGVMQNPRHLVRRRGQEARLRCSPMKGHSHVYWYRQLPEEGLKFMVYLQKENIIDESGMPKERFSAEFPKEGPSILRIQQVVRGDSAAYFCASSPLGLAGADTQYFGPGTRLTVL.

There are many counts of this clonotype. The J gene is TRBJ1-4, the V gene TRBV7-8; tentative D call: TRBD1 (5 bases). V was cut by 1 base and J by 9 bases, with 18 bases left in between. Per germline, CDR1 SGHVS and CDR2 FQNEAQ. The CDR3 contains 16 residues. The chain's CDR3 is CASSLGTGTVMKKLFF. CDR3 DNA sequence: TGTGCCAGCAGCTTAGGGACCGGGACGGTAATGAAAAAACTGTTTTTT.

This clonotype was counted many times. The V call is TRBV12-3 or TRBV12-4, the J call TRBJ2-7; D is unclear. V was clipped by 3 bases and J by 3 bases, with 12 bases between them. The CDR3 is 14 amino acids. CDR3 in DNA: TGTGCCAGCAGTTTCCAACGGACCTACTACGAGCAGTACTTC. It translates to CASSFQRTYYEQYF.

This clonotype has just a few counts. The chain combines TRBV6-4 with TRBJ1-2; D unresolved. V shed 3 bases and J shed 3 bases, with 8 bases lying between them. The CDR3 is 13 amino acids. Germline V gene sequence: CDR1 MRHNA, CDR2 SNTAGT. This CDR3 is CASSETQYYGYTF. The CDR3, as DNA: TGTGCCAGCAGTGAAACCCAGTACTATGGCTACACCTTC.

This chain links TRBV18 with TRBJ1-1; 9 positions agree with TRBD1. The CDR3 totals 16 residues. The ends lost 3 bases at V and 0 bases at J; junction bases unmatched: 5. Germline CDR1 and CDR2: KGHSH and LQKENI. The CDR3 nucleotides read TGTGCCAGCTCACCGGGACAGGGTGTTTTGAACACTGAAGCTTTCTTT. It yields the protein CASSPGQGVLNTEAFF.

Only one count was recorded for this clonotype. The chain links TRBV11-2 to TRBJ2-5; 8 bases fit TRBD2. The CDR3 is 17 amino acids. Unmatched junction bases numbered 10, after V lost 3 bases and J lost 1 base. Germline loops: CDR1 SGHAT, CDR2 FQNNGV. CDR3 residues: CASSFDGGASGQETQYF. Here the CDR3 DNA reads TGTGCCAGCAGCTTCGACGGGGGGGCTAGCGGCCAAGAGACCCAGTACTTC.

The chain carries TRBV11-2 and TRBJ1-2; 10 bases agree with TRBD1. CDR1 is SGHAT and CDR2 is FQNNGV in the germline V gene. The CDR3 is 17 amino acids. V shed 3 bases and J 0 bases; nucleotides not matched to a gene: 7. CDR3 amino acids: CASSFGTGDRANYGYTF. CDR3 nucleotide sequence: TGTGCCAGCAGCTTTGGGACAGGGGACCGAGCTAACTATGGCTACACCTTC.

V usage is TRBV18 and J usage is TRBJ1-1; tentatively, D is TRBD1 (6 bases). Germline CDR1 reads KGHSH; CDR2 reads LQKENI. The CDR3 loop spans 16 amino acids. V lost 2 bases and J lost 3, with 16 bases in between. The CDR3 DNA reads as TGTGCCAGCTCACCATTTAGAGACAGGAGAGACACTGAAGCTTTCTTT. Residues: CASSPFRDRRDTEAFF.